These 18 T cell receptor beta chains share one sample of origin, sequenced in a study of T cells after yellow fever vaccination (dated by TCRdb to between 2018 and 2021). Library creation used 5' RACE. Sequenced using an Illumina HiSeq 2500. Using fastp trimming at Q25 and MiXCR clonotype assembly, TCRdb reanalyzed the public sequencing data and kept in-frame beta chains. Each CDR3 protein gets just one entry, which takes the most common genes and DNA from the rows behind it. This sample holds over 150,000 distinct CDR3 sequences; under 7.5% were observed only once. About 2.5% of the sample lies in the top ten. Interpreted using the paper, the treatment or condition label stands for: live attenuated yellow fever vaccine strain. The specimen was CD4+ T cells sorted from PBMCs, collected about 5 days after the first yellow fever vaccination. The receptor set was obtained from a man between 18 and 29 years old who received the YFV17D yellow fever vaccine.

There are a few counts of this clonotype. The CDR3 is CASSLGTGGLYGTDTQYF. CDR3 nucleotides: TGCGCCAGCAGCTTAGGGACAGGGGGCTTGTATGGCACAGATACGCAGTATTTT. V gene TRBV5-1 combines with J gene TRBJ2-3, with TRBD1 identical over 12 bases. The V and J ends lost 2 bases and 1 base, in that order; junction bases with no gene match: 8. Germline CDR1 and CDR2: SGHRS and YFSETQ. There are 18 residues in the CDR3. Variable domain in full (rest from reference TRBV5-1 and TRBJ2-3): KAGVTQTPRYLIKTRGQQVTLSCSPISGHRSVSWYQQTPGQGLQFLFEYFSETQRNKGNFPGRFSGRQFSNSRSEMNVSTLELGDSALYLCASSLGTGGLYGTDTQYFGPGTRLTVL.

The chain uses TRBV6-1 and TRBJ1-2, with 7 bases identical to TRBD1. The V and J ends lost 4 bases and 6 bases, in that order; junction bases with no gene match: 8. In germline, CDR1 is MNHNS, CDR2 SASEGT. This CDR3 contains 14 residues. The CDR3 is CASSALRGLNGYTF. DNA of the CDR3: TGTGCCAGCAGTGCTTTGAGGGGGCTTAATGGCTACACCTTC.

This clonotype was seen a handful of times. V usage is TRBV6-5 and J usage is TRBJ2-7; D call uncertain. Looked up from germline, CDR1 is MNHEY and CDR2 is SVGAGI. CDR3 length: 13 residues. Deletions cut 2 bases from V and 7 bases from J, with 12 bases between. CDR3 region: CASSYRDPGEQYF. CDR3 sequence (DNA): TGTGCCAGCAGTTACAGAGACCCGGGTGAGCAGTACTTC.

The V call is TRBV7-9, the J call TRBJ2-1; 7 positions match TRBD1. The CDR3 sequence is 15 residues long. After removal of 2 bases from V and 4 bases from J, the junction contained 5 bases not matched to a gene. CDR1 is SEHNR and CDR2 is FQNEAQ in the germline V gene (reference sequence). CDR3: CASSLNRGSYNEQFF. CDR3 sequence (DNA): TGTGCCAGCAGCTTAAACAGGGGTTCTTACAATGAGCAGTTCTTC.

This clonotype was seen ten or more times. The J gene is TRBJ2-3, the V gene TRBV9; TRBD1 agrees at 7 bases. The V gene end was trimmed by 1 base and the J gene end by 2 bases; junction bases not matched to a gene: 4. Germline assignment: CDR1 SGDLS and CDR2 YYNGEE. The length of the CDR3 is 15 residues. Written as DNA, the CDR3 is TGTGCCAGCAGCGTAACGGGACAGATCACAGATACGCAGTATTTT. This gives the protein CASSVTGQITDTQYF.

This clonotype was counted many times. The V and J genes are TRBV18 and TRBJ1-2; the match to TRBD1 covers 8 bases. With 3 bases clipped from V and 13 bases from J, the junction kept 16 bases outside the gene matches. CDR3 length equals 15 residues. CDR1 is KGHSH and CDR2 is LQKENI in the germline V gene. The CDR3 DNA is TGTGCCAGCTCACCTACAGCCGAGGGACAGGCACTACGCACCTTC. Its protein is CASSPTAEGQALRTF.

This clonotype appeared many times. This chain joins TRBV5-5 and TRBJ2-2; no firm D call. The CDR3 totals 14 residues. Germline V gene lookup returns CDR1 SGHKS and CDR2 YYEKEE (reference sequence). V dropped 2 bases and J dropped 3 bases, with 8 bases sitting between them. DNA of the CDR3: TGTGCCAGCAGCTTCGTCTCCCACACCGGGGAGCTGTTTTTT. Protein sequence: CASSFVSHTGELFF.

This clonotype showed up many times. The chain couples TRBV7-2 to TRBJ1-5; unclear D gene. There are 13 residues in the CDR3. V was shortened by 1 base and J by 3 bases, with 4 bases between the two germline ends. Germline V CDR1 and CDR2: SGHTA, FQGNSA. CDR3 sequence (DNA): TGTGCCAGCAGCTTAGACCCCAATCAGCCCCAGCATTTT. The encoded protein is CASSLDPNQPQHF.

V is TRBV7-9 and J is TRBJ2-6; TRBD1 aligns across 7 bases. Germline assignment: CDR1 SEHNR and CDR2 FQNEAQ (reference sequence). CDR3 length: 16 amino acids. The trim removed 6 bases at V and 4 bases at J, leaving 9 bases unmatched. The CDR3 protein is CASRQTGEGGANVLTF. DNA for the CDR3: TGTGCCAGCAGGCAAACAGGGGAAGGAGGGGCCAACGTCCTGACTTTC.

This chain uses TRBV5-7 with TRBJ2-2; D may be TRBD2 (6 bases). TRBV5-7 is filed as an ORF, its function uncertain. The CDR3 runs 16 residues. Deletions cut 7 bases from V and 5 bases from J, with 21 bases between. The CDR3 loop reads CASGPGGRLGTGELFF. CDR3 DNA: TGTGCCAGCGGCCCCGGGGGACGCTTGGGGACCGGGGAGCTGTTTTTT.

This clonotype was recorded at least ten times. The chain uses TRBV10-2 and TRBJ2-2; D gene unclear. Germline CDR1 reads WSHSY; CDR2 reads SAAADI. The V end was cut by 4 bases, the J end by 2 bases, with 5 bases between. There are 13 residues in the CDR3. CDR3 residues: CASSGDNTGELFF. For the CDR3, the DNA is TGCGCCAGCAGTGGGGATAACACCGGGGAGCTGTTTTTT.

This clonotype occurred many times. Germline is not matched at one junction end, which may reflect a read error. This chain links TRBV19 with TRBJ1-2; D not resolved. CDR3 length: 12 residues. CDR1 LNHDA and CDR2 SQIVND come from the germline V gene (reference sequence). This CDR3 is CASSVDNYGYTF. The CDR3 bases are TGTGCCAGTAGTGTAGACAACTATGGCTACACCTTC.

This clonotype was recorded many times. This CDR3 reads CASSSQHRGATEAFF. CDR3 nucleotides: TGTGCCAGCAGTTCCCAACACAGGGGTGCGACTGAAGCTTTCTTT. The chain joins TRBV6-5 to TRBJ1-1; 7 nucleotides line up with TRBD1. Looked up from germline, CDR1 is MNHEY and CDR2 is SVGAGI. The V segment lost 4 bases and the J segment 5 bases; nucleotides outside the gene matches: 10. The CDR3 spans 15 residues.

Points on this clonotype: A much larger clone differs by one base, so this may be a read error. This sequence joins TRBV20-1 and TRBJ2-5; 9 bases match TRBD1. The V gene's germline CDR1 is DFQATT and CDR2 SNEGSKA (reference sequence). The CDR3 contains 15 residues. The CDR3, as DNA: TGCCGTGCCCCTGCCCTCACGGGACAGGGCCAGACCCAGTACTTC. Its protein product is CRAPALTGQGQTQYF.

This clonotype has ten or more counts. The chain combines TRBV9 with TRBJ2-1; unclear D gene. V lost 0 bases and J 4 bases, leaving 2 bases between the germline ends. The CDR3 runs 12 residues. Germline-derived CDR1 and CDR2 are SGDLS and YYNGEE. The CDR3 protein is CASSVDYNEQFF. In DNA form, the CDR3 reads TGTGCCAGCAGCGTAGATTACAATGAGCAGTTCTTC.

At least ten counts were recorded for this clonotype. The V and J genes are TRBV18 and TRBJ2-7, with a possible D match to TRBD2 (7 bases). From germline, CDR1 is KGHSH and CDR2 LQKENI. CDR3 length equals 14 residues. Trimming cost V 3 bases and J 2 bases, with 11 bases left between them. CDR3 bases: TGTGCCAGCTCACCGGGGGGGGGCCCCTACGAGCAGTACGTC. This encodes CASSPGGGPYEQYV.

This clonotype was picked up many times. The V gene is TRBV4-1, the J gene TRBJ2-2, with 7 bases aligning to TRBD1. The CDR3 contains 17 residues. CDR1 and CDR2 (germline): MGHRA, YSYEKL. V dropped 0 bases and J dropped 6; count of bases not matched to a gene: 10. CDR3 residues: CASSQDSGQVLAGELFF. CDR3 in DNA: TGCGCCAGCAGCCAAGATTCCGGACAGGTTCTAGCCGGGGAGCTGTTTTTT.

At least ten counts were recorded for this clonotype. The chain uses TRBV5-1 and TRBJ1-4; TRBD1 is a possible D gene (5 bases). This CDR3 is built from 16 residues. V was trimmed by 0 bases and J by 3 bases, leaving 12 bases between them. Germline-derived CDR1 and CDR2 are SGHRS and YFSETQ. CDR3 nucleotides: TGCGCCAGCAGCTTGGGGCTCCGGGACGCTAATGAAAAACTGTTTTTT. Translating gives CASSLGLRDANEKLFF.